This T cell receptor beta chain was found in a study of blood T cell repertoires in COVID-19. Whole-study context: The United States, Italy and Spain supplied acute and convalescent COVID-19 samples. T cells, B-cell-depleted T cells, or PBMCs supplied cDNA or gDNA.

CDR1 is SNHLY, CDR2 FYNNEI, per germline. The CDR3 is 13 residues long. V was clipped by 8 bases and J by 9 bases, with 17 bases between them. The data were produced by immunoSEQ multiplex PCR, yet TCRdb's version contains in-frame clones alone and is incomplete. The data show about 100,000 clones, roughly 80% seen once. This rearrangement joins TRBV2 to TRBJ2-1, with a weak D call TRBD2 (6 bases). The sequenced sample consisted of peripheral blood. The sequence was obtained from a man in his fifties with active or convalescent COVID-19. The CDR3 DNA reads TGTGCCAGCCGCCAGGGCGCCGGGGGTGAGCAGTTCTTC. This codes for CASRQGAGGEQFF. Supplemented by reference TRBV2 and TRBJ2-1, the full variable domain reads EPEVTQTPSHQVTQMGQEVILRCVPISNHLYFYWYRQILGQKVEFLVSFYNNEISEKSEIFDDQFSVERPDGSNFTLKIRSTKLEDSAMYFCASRQGAGGEQFFGPGTRLTVL.